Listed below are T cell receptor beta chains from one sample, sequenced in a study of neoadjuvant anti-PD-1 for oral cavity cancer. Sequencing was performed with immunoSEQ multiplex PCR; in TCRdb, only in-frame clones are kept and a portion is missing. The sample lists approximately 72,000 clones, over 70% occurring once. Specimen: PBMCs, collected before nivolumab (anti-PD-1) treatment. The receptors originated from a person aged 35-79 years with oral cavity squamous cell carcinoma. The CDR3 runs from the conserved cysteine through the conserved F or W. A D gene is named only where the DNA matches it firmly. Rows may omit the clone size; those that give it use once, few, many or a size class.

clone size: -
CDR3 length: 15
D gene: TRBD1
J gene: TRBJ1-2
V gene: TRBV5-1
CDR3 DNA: TGCGCCAGCAGCTTGGAAGGACAGGGGGCTCAAGGCTACACCTTC
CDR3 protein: CASSLEGQGAQGYTF

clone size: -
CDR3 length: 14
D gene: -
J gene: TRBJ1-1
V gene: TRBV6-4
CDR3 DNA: TGTGCCAGCAGTGCACAGGGAGGAGGCACTGAAGCTTTCTTT
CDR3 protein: CASSAQGGGTEAFF

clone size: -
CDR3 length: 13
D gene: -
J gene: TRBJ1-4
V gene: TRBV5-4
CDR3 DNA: TGTGCCAGCAGCGTACGGGGAGGGGAAAAACTGTTTTTT
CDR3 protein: CASSVRGGEKLFF

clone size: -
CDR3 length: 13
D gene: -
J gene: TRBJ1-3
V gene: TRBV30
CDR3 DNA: TGTGCCTGGAGTTCGAGTTTTGGAAACACCATATATTTT
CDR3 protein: CAWSSSFGNTIYF

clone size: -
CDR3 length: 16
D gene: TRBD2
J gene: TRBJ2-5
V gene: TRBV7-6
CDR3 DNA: TGTGCCAGCAGCTTAGCGTCTAGCGGGAGCGCAGAGACCCAGTACTTC
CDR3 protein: CASSLASSGSAETQYF

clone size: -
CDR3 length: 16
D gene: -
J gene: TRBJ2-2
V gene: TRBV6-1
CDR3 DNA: TGTGCCAGCAGTGAACATTCTAGCCCGGGCACCGGGGAGCTGTTTTTT
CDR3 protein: CASSEHSSPGTGELFF

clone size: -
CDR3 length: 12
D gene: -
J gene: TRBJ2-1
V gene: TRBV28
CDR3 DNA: TGTGCCAGCAGTATCCCAGGCAATGAGCAGTTCTTC
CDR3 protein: CASSIPGNEQFF

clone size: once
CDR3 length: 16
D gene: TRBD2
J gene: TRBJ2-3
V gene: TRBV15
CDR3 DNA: TGTGCCACCAGCAGAGTTGGTGGCGGGAGAGGTGATACGCAGTATTTT
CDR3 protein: CATSRVGGGRGDTQYF

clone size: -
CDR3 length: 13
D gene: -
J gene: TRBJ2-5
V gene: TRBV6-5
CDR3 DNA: TGTGCCAGCAGTCCGGACTATCAAGAGACCCAGTACTTC
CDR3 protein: CASSPDYQETQYF

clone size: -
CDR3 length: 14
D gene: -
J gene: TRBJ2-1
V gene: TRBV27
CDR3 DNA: TGTGCCAGCTCGTGGTGGGAGTCCTACAATGAGCAGTTCTTC
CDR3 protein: CASSWWESYNEQFF

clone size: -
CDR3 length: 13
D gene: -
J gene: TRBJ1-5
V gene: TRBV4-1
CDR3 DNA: TGCGCCAGCAGCCAAGTTTCCGGGGAGCCCCAGCATTTT
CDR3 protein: CASSQVSGEPQHF

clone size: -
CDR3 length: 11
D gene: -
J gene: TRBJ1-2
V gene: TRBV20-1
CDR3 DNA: TGCAGTGCTAGACGGCTCTATGGCTACACCTTC
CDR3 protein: CSARRLYGYTF

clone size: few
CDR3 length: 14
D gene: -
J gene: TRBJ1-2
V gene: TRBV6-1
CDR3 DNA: TGTGCCAGCAGTCCCATCCTCCGGGGGGGAGGCTACACCTTC
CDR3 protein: CASSPILRGGGYTF

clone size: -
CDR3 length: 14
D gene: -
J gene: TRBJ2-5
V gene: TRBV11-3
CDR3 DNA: TGTGCCAGCAGCCCCACACACAGTCAAGAGACCCAGTACTTC
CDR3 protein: CASSPTHSQETQYF

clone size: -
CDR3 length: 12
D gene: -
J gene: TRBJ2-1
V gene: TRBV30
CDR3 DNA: TGTGCCTGGAGTGGTGTCGGACAGAACCAGTTCTTC
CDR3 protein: CAWSGVGQNQFF

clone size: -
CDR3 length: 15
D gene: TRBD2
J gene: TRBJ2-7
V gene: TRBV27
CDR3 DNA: TGTGCCAGCAGTAAAGCGGGAGGAAAAAACTACGAGCAGTACTTC
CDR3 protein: CASSKAGGKNYEQYF

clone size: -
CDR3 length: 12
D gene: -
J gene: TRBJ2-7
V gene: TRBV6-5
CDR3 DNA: TGTGCCAGCAGGGACTCCCACTACGAGCAGTACTTC
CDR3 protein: CASRDSHYEQYF

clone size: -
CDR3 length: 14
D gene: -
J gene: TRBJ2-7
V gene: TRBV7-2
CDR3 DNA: TGTGCCAGCAGCTTAGGGCAGACGGACTACGAGCAGTACTTC
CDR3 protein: CASSLGQTDYEQYF

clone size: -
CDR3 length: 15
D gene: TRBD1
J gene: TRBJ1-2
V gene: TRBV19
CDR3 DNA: TGTGCCAGTAATCTACAGGGGTATACTAACTATGGCTACACCTTC
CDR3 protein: CASNLQGYTNYGYTF

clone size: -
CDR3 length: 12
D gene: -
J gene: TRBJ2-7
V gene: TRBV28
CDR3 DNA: TGTGCCAGCAGCCCAAGCGCCTACGAGCAGTACTTC
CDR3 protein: CASSPSAYEQYF

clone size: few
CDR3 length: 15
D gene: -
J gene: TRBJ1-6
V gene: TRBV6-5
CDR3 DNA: TGTGCCAGCAGTCCCTCGGTGGGGAGCAATTCACCCCTCCACTTT
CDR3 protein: CASSPSVGSNSPLHF

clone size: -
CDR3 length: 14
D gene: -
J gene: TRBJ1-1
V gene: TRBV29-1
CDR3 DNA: TGCAGCGTTGAAATTCTGCGACAGAACACTGAAGCTTTCTTT
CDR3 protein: CSVEILRQNTEAFF

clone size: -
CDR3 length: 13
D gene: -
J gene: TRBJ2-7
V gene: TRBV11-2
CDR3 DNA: TGTGCCAGCAGCCAGGAGAACTCCTACGAGCAGTACTTC
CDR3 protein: CASSQENSYEQYF

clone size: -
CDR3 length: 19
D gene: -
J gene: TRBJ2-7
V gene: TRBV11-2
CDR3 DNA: TGTGCCAGCAGCTCGCTGAGCCCATGGTCTGGCGGACGCTCCTACGAGCAGTACTTC
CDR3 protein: CASSSLSPWSGGRSYEQYF

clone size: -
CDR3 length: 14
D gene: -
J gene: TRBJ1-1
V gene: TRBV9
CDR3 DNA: TGTGCCAGCAGCGTAGTTAGGGGTTTCTCTGAAGCTTTCTTT
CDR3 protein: CASSVVRGFSEAFF

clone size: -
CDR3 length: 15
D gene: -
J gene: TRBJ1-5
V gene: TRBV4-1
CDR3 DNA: TGCGCCAGCAGTTCTGGGCAGCTTAGCAATCAGCCCCAGCATTTT
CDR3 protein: CASSSGQLSNQPQHF

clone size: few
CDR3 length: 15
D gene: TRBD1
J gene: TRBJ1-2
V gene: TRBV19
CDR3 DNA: TGTGCCAGTAGTAGGACAGGGACCGCTAACTATGGCTACACCTTC
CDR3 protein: CASSRTGTANYGYTF

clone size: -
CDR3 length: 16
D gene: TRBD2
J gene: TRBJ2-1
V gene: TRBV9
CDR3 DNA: TGTGCCAGCAGCTCCCGGGGTAGCGGGAGAGGAAATGAGCAGTTCTTC
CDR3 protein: CASSSRGSGRGNEQFF

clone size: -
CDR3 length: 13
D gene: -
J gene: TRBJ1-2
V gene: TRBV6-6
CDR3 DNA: TGTGCCAGCAGTTACGTGGGGAGGGAAGGCTACACCTTC
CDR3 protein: CASSYVGREGYTF

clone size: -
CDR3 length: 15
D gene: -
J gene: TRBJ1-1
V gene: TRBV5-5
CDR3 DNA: TGTGCCAGCAGCTTGCAGGGGCCTATTCACACTGAAGCTTTCTTT
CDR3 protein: CASSLQGPIHTEAFF

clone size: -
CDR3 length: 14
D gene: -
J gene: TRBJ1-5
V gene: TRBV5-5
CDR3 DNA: TGTGCCAGCAGCCTCCGGGACTTCAATCAGCCCCAGCATTTT
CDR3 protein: CASSLRDFNQPQHF

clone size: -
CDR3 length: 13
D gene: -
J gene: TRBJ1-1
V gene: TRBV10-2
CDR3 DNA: TGCGCCAGCAGCGGGTACGGTAATACTGAAGCTTTCTTT
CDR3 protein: CASSGYGNTEAFF

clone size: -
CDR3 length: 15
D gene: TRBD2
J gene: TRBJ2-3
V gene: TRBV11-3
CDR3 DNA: TGTGCCAGCAGCTTGACTAGCTGGTCCACAGATACGCAGTATTTT
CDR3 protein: CASSLTSWSTDTQYF

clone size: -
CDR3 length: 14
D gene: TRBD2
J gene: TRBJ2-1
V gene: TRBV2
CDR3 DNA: TGTGCCACCAAGGGACTACGCTCCTACAATGAGCAGTTCTTC
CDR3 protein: CATKGLRSYNEQFF

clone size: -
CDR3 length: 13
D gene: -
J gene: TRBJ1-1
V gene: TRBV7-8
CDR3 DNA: TGTGCCAGCAGCTCCTTCGAGGTCCCTGAAGCTTTCTTT
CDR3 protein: CASSSFEVPEAFF

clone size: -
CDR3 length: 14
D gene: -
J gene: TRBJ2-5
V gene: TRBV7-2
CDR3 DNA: TGTGCCAGCAGCCGGCCCGGGGAAGCAAAGACCCAGTACTTC
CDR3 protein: CASSRPGEAKTQYF

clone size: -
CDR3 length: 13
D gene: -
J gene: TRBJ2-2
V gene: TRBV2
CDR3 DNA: TGTGCCAGCAGTTCCAAGAACACCGGGGAGCTGTTTTTT
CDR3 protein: CASSSKNTGELFF

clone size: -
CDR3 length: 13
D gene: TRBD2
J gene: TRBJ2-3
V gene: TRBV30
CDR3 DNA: TGTGCCTGGTGTGGGAGGGCCCCAGATACGCAGTATTTT
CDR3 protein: CAWCGRAPDTQYF

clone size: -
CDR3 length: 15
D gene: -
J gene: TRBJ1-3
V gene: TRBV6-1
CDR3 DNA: TGTGCCAGCAGTGGGGATGACACCTCTGGAAACACCATATATTTT
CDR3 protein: CASSGDDTSGNTIYF